These 21 T cell receptor beta chains were sequenced from one sample in a study of beta chain features in type 1 diabetes. Study conclusions and caveats: Across all four CD4+ subsets, people with type 1 diabetes showed modestly shorter TCRB CDR3s.

Reverse transcribing all isolated RNA meant expressed TCRB transcripts were sequenced. TCRdb's table, derived via immunoSEQ multiplex PCR, lists solely in-frame clones and lacks some. The repertoire includes a few hundred thousand clones, around 10% of them detected once, and 0.45% to 0.65% sits in the top ten. For these TCRs, the target antigens are not known. Sequenced: central memory CD4+ T cells from blood. Every receptor here comes from a man aged 30-40 years with type 1 diabetes.

This clone was picked up a small number of times. The chain has TRBV7-3 and TRBJ2-1; TRBD1 agrees at 9 bases. Germline CDR1 reads SGHTA; CDR2 reads FQGTGA. CDR3 length: 16 residues. J lost 4 bases, V lost 2 bases, and 6 bases had no gene match. The CDR3 DNA reads TGTGCCAGCAGCTTAGCGGCGGGACAGGGTTACAATGAGCAGTTCTTC. It encodes CASSLAAGQGYNEQFF.

J is TRBJ2-5 and V is TRBV15; 7 nucleotides line up with TRBD1. CDR3 size: 15 residues. The germline V gene encodes CDR1 LNHNV and CDR2 YYDKDF (reference sequence). J was trimmed by 2 bases and V by 0 bases; bases with no gene match: 3. CDR3 sequence (DNA): TGTGCCACCAGCAGAGATCTGACAGGGCAAGAGACCCAGTACTTC. Translating gives CATSRDLTGQETQYF.

This clone was counted many times. V gene TRBV6-5 combines with J gene TRBJ2-4, with 9 bases aligning to TRBD2. With 5 bases clipped from V and 2 bases from J, the junction kept 4 bases outside the gene matches. Germline-derived CDR1 and CDR2 are MNHEY and SVGAGI. This CDR3 contains 15 residues. CDR3 coding DNA: TGTGCCAGCAGTCCGGGACTAGCAACCAAAAACATTCAGTACTTC. It translates to CASSPGLATKNIQYF.

At least ten counts were recorded for this clone. The chain joins TRBV28 to TRBJ2-2, with no clear D. In germline, CDR1 is MDHEN, CDR2 SYDVKM. The CDR3 contains 13 residues. With 0 bases removed from V and 11 bases from J, the gap between germline ends came to 10 bases. The CDR3 loop is CASSLWAPRELFF. The CDR3 DNA sequence: TGTGCCAGCAGTTTATGGGCCCCGAGAGAGCTGTTTTTT.

The chain joins TRBV5-4 to TRBJ2-1, with D possibly being TRBD1 (6 bases). V lost 4 bases to trimming and J lost 3 bases, with 14 bases between them. CDR1 and CDR2 from the germline V gene are SGHNT and YYREEE (reference sequence). The CDR3 contains 15 residues. CDR3 in amino acids: CASSKRQELYNEQFF. The CDR3, as DNA: TGTGCCAGCAGCAAAAGACAGGAACTCTACAATGAGCAGTTCTTC.

This clone has a handful of counts. The chain links TRBV10-2 to TRBJ1-1; D uncertain. There are 13 residues in the CDR3. V lost 5 bases and J 0 bases, leaving 7 bases between the germline ends. Germline V gives CDR1 WSHSY, CDR2 SAAADI. CDR3 in DNA: TGCGCCAGCAGTCGCGAGATGAACACTGAAGCTTTCTTT. Protein product: CASSREMNTEAFF.

This clone has more than one count but fewer than ten. Sequence at one end of the junction differs from germline and may be a read error. The V call is TRBV29-1, the J call TRBJ1-1; possibly TRBD1 for D (6 bases). The CDR3 spans 14 residues. Germline CDR1 reads SQVTM; CDR2 reads ANQGSEA. CDR3 amino acids: CRVGGLGGNTEAFF. CDR3 in DNA: TGCCGCGTTGGGGGGCTTGGGGGAAACACTGAAGCTTTCTTT.

This rearrangement joins TRBV29-1 to TRBJ1-1; TRBD1 matches 10 bases. This CDR3 is built from 12 residues. Unmatched junction bases numbered 0, after V lost 7 bases and J lost 1 base. Germline CDR1 reads SQVTM; CDR2 reads ANQGSEA. CDR3 protein: CSGDRGNTEAFF. DNA for the CDR3: TGCAGCGGGGACAGGGGGAACACTGAAGCTTTCTTT.

This clone was seen only a few times. The chain links TRBV5-6 to TRBJ1-1; TRBD1 is a possible D gene (6 bases). The V gene's germline CDR1 is SGHDT and CDR2 YYEEEE. There are 12 residues in the CDR3. The V and J ends lost 3 bases and 11 bases respectively, with 14 bases between them. The DNA of the CDR3 is TGTGCCAGCAGCTGGGGACAAGTGGAGGCTTTCTTT. It yields the protein CASSWGQVEAFF.

This clone showed up many times. The V and J genes are TRBV7-2 and TRBJ2-5; D unresolved. Germline V gene sequence: CDR1 SGHTA, CDR2 FQGNSA. The CDR3 length is 14 residues. Deletions cut 7 bases from V and 2 bases from J, with 14 bases between. The CDR3 is CASKEGYLQETQYF. Here the CDR3 DNA reads TGTGCCAGCAAGGAAGGGTACCTACAAGAGACCCAGTACTTC.

The CDR3 reads CASSVSGRLNEKLFF. The DNA of the CDR3 is TGTGCCAGCAGCGTCTCGGGACGTCTCAATGAAAAACTGTTTTTT. The chain has TRBV5-4 and TRBJ1-4; D might be TRBD1 (5 bases). This CDR3 has 15 residues. Trimming took 4 bases from V and 5 from J, leaving 15 bases between them. Germline V CDR1 and CDR2: SGHNT, YYREEE (reference sequence). Looking up the rest from reference TRBV5-4 and TRBJ1-4 gives the full variable domain: ETGVTQSPTHLIKTRGQQVTLRCSSQSGHNTVSWYQQALGQGPQFIFQYYREEENGRGNFPPRFSGLQFPNYSSELNVNALELDDSALYLCASSVSGRLNEKLFFGSGTQLSVL.

This chain joins TRBV5-1 and TRBJ1-2; D gene unclear. The CDR3 contains 13 residues. With 0 bases removed from V and 2 bases from J, the gap between germline ends came to 5 bases. Germline loops: CDR1 SGHRS, CDR2 YFSETQ. The CDR3 DNA sequence: TGCGCCAGCAGCTTGGCGGGGAACTATGGCTACACCTTC. It specifies CASSLAGNYGYTF.

V gene TRBV5-4 combines with J gene TRBJ1-2; D unresolved. Trimming stripped 4 bases from V and 8 bases from J, with 12 bases between. Per germline, CDR1 SGHNT and CDR2 YYREEE (reference sequence). This CDR3 contains 12 residues. The CDR3 sequence is CASSALLRGYTF. The CDR3 DNA follows: TGTGCCAGCAGCGCACTCCTCAGGGGCTACACCTTC.

J is TRBJ2-2 and V is TRBV7-3; weak D call: TRBD1 (5 bases). Germline CDR1 and CDR2: SGHTA and FQGTGA. Trimming removed 1 base at V and 6 bases at J, with 15 bases between. The length of the CDR3 is 16 residues. The CDR3 DNA follows: TGTGCCAGCAGCTTAATGCAGGGTTCGGGTCCCGGGGAGCTGTTTTTT. Its translation: CASSLMQGSGPGELFF. Full variable domain (rest looked up from reference TRBV7-3 and TRBJ2-2): GAGVSQTPSNKVTEKGKYVELRCDPISGHTALYWYRQSLGQGPEFLIYFQGTGAADDSGLPNDRFFAVRPEGSVSTLKIQRTERGDSAVYLCASSLMQGSGPGELFFGEGSRLTVL.

This chain joins TRBV5-1 and TRBJ2-7; the D gene is possibly TRBD2 (5 bases). V was clipped by 6 bases and J by 7 bases, with 20 bases between them. Germline CDR1 is SGHRS and CDR2 is YFSETQ. This CDR3 has 14 residues. The CDR3 nucleotides are TGCGCCAGCACCGGACTTCAGGCGGGCGGGGAGCAGTACTTC. Protein product: CASTGLQAGGEQYF.

This clone was detected only a few times. The chain recombines TRBV7-8 with TRBJ1-2, with D uncertain. V was trimmed by 6 bases and J by 2 bases, leaving 7 bases between them. Germline V gene lookup returns CDR1 SGHVS and CDR2 FQNEAQ. The CDR3 has 12 residues. The CDR3 is CASSEANYGYTF. Here the CDR3 DNA reads TGTGCCAGCAGTGAGGCAAACTATGGCTACACCTTC.

The table lists this clone with many counts. The chain is built from TRBV10-1 and TRBJ2-1; no definite D call. The CDR3 runs to 12 residues. CDR1 is WNHNN and CDR2 is SYGVQD in the germline V gene (reference sequence). V lost 10 bases to trimming and J lost 5 bases, with 12 bases between them. The CDR3 sequence is CATQRANNEQFF. CDR3 nucleotide sequence: TGCGCCACCCAAAGGGCCAACAATGAGCAGTTCTTC.

This clone was counted only a few times. This chain connects TRBV4-2 to TRBJ1-2; D remains ambiguous. V lost 7 bases and J 3 bases, leaving 15 bases between the germline ends. Germline assignment: CDR1 LGHNA and CDR2 YNFKEQ. The length of the CDR3 is 14 residues. CDR3: CASIPHGQDYGYTF. The CDR3 nucleotides read TGTGCCAGCATCCCTCATGGGCAGGACTATGGCTACACCTTC.

The rearrangement links TRBV6-5 to TRBJ2-3; TRBD2 aligns across 8 bases. Germline V gene data show CDR1 as MNHEY and CDR2 as SVGAGI. The J segment lost 3 bases and the V segment lost 0 bases, leaving 2 bases of the junction unmatched. The CDR3 is made up of 15 amino acids. CDR3 amino acids: CASSYSLAGTDTQYF. As DNA, the CDR3 is TGTGCCAGCAGTTACTCGCTAGCGGGTACAGATACGCAGTATTTT.

The genes are TRBV6-5 and TRBJ2-5; 8 bases fit TRBD2. The end of the DNA is better explained by TRBJ2-7, so the J call may be wrong. Germline V gene lookup returns CDR1 MNHEY and CDR2 SVGAGI. The CDR3 covers 16 residues. CDR3 DNA sequence: TGTGCCAGCAGTTACGGTACGCCAGCGGGAGCCTACGAGCAGTACTTC. Protein sequence: CASSYGTPAGAYEQYF.

This clone has a handful of counts. CDR3 DNA sequence: TGTGCCAGCAGCTTAGCGGGGCTAGCTGACGAGCAGTTCTTC. Residues: CASSLAGLADEQFF. The chain uses TRBV7-2 and TRBJ2-1, with D perhaps matching TRBD1 or TRBD2 (5 bases each). V was pared by 0 bases and J by 10 bases, with 13 bases between. The germline gives CDR1 SGHTA, CDR2 FQGNSA. CDR3 length: 14 residues.